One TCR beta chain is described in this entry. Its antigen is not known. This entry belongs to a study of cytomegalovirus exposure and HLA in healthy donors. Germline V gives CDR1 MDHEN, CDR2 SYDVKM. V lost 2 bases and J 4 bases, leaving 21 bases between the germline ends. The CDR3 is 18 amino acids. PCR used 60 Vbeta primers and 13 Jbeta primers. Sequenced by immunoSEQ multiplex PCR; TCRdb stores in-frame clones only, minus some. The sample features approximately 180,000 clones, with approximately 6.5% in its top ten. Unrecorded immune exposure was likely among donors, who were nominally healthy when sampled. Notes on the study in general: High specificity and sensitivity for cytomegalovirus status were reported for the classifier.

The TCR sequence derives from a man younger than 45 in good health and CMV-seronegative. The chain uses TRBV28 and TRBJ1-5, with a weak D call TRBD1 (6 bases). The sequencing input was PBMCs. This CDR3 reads CASSLLSFRDRLNQPQHF. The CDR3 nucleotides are TGTGCCAGCAGTTTACTTTCCTTCCGTGACAGGTTAAATCAGCCCCAGCATTTT.